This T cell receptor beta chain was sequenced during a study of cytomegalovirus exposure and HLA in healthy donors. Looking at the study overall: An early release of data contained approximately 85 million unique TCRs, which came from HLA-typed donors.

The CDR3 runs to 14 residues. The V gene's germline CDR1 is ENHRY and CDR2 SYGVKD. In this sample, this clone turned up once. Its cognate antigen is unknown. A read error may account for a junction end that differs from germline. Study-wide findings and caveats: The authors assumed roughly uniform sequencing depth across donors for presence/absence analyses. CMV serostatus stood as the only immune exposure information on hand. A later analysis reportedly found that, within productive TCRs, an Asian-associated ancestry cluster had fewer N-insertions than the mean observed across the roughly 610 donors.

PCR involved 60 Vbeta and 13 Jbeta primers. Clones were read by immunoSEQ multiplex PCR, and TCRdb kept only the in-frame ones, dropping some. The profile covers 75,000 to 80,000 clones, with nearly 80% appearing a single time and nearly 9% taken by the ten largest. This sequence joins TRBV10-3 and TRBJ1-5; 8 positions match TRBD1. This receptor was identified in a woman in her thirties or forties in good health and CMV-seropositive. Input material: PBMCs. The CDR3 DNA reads TGTGCCATCGGTGACAGGGGAAGCAATCAGCCCCAGCATTTT. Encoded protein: CAIGDRGSNQPQHF.